Listed below are T cell receptor beta chains from one sample, sequenced in a study of cytomegalovirus exposure and HLA in healthy donors. Libraries were prepared by immunoSEQ multiplex PCR; TCRdb keeps only in-frame clonotypes and omits some of them. The sample contains roughly 56,000 clones, 87% of which appear only once. Sequenced: PBMCs. These TCRs come from a man between 18 and 29 years old in good health and CMV-seronegative. The CDR3 runs from the conserved cysteine through the conserved F or W. Fields, in order: V gene, J gene, D gene, clone size, CDR3 DNA, CDR3 protein. A D gene is named only where the DNA matches it firmly. Clone size is given for some rows only: seen once, a few or many times, or a class if the clone is expanded.

v_gene: TRBV4-1
j_gene: TRBJ1-6
d_gene: NA
abundance: NA
CDR3nt: TGCGCCAGCAGCCCCCGGGTCGCGGATTCACCCCTCCACTTT
CDR3aa: CASSPRVADSPLHF

v_gene: TRBV9
j_gene: TRBJ2-2
d_gene: TRBD1
abundance: NA
CDR3nt: TGTGCCAGCCTCAAAGATACAGGGGGTCCCGGGGAGCTGTTTTTT
CDR3aa: CASLKDTGGPGELFF

v_gene: TRBV20-1
j_gene: TRBJ1-2
d_gene: NA
abundance: NA
CDR3nt: TGCAGGTACTCCAACCCTCTCGGCTACACCTTC
CDR3aa: CRYSNPLGYTF

v_gene: TRBV9
j_gene: TRBJ2-5
d_gene: TRBD2
abundance: NA
CDR3nt: TGTGCCAGCAGCGTAGACGACTCCCGAACGGGGGCTAGCGGGGCCCTCGGGGCCCAGTACTTC
CDR3aa: CASSVDDSRTGASGALGAQYF

v_gene: TRBV2
j_gene: TRBJ1-2
d_gene: NA
abundance: NA
CDR3nt: TGTGCCAGCAGTGAGAGGGCGGGGGCGGCTGGGGGCTACACCTTC
CDR3aa: CASSERAGAAGGYTF

v_gene: TRBV28
j_gene: TRBJ1-4
d_gene: TRBD1
abundance: once
CDR3nt: TGTGCCAGCGCCTATAGGACAGGGTGGGTTGAAAAACTGTTTTTT
CDR3aa: CASAYRTGWVEKLFF

v_gene: TRBV6-1
j_gene: TRBJ2-7
d_gene: TRBD2
abundance: few
CDR3nt: TGTGCCAGCACCGGGGGGGCAGGCGAGCAGTACTTC
CDR3aa: CASTGGAGEQYF

v_gene: TRBV5-4
j_gene: TRBJ1-5
d_gene: TRBD1
abundance: NA
CDR3nt: TGTGCCAGCAGCTTTTCCCAAATCAGACAGGGGTTACAGCCCCAGCATTTT
CDR3aa: CASSFSQIRQGLQPQHF

v_gene: TRBV6-5
j_gene: TRBJ2-7
d_gene: TRBD2
abundance: NA
CDR3nt: TGTGCCAGCAGTTTCTATAGCGGGGGACTCTACGAGCAGTACTTC
CDR3aa: CASSFYSGGLYEQYF

v_gene: TRBV4-1
j_gene: TRBJ2-7
d_gene: NA
abundance: NA
CDR3nt: TGCGCCAGCAGTCGAAATCAGGGGTCCTACGAGCAGTACTTC
CDR3aa: CASSRNQGSYEQYF

v_gene: TRBV7-9
j_gene: TRBJ1-2
d_gene: NA
abundance: NA
CDR3nt: TGTGCCAGCAGCCCCTCCGGGGGACATGGCTACACCTTC
CDR3aa: CASSPSGGHGYTF

v_gene: TRBV6-1
j_gene: TRBJ2-3
d_gene: TRBD1
abundance: few
CDR3nt: TGTGCCACCGGACAGGGATCTATAGATACGCAGTATTTT
CDR3aa: CATGQGSIDTQYF

v_gene: TRBV6-1
j_gene: TRBJ1-4
d_gene: TRBD1
abundance: NA
CDR3nt: TGTGCCAGCAGTGAGCGGACAGGGGTTGGTGAAAAACTGTTTTTT
CDR3aa: CASSERTGVGEKLFF

v_gene: TRBV4-1
j_gene: TRBJ2-7
d_gene: NA
abundance: NA
CDR3nt: TGCGCCAGCAGCCTACCGGGATTTTACGAGCAGTACTTC
CDR3aa: CASSLPGFYEQYF

v_gene: TRBV7-8
j_gene: TRBJ1-2
d_gene: NA
abundance: NA
CDR3nt: TGTGCCAGCAGCAGCGAAGGAGGGAACTATGGCTACACCTTC
CDR3aa: CASSSEGGNYGYTF

v_gene: TRBV6-4
j_gene: TRBJ2-5
d_gene: NA
abundance: NA
CDR3nt: TGTGCCAGCACCCTCCTAGCTGCCAAAGAGACCCAGTACTTC
CDR3aa: CASTLLAAKETQYF

v_gene: TRBV30
j_gene: TRBJ1-2
d_gene: NA
abundance: NA
CDR3nt: TGTGCCTGGAGTATTCAGGGCGGCTACACCTTC
CDR3aa: CAWSIQGGYTF

v_gene: TRBV13
j_gene: TRBJ2-1
d_gene: NA
abundance: NA
CDR3nt: TGTGCCAGCACCCCTCGGGTCGAGCAGTTCTTC
CDR3aa: CASTPRVEQFF

v_gene: TRBV10-1
j_gene: TRBJ2-7
d_gene: TRBD2
abundance: NA
CDR3nt: TGCGCCAGCAGTGCCGGGACTAGCGGGGGGTCCTACGAGCAGTACTTC
CDR3aa: CASSAGTSGGSYEQYF

v_gene: TRBV9
j_gene: TRBJ2-1
d_gene: NA
abundance: NA
CDR3nt: TGTGCCAGCAGCTCCTCACCGGAGGGGTTCTACAATGAGCAGTTCTTC
CDR3aa: CASSSSPEGFYNEQFF

v_gene: TRBV30
j_gene: TRBJ1-4
d_gene: TRBD1
abundance: NA
CDR3nt: TGTGCCTGGGAGGGGACAGGGGTCCCGGCTAAAAAACTGTTTTTT
CDR3aa: CAWEGTGVPAKKLFF

v_gene: TRBV5-1
j_gene: TRBJ2-7
d_gene: NA
abundance: NA
CDR3nt: TGCGCCAGCAGAGTAGGGCTAGGTAGCGCCTACGAGCAGTACTTC
CDR3aa: CASRVGLGSAYEQYF

v_gene: TRBV25-1
j_gene: TRBJ2-5
d_gene: NA
abundance: NA
CDR3nt: TGTGCCAGCAGGAGCGTGAAAGAGACCCAGTACTTC
CDR3aa: CASRSVKETQYF

v_gene: TRBV5-1
j_gene: TRBJ2-7
d_gene: NA
abundance: NA
CDR3nt: TGCGCCAGCAGCTCGGACAGTACAACCTACGAGCAGTACTTC
CDR3aa: CASSSDSTTYEQYF

v_gene: TRBV2
j_gene: TRBJ1-3
d_gene: TRBD1
abundance: NA
CDR3nt: TGTGCCACCGGGGACAGCCGCTCTGGAAACACCATATATTTT
CDR3aa: CATGDSRSGNTIYF

v_gene: TRBV30
j_gene: TRBJ1-2
d_gene: NA
abundance: NA
CDR3nt: TGTGCCTGGAGTGAGAATACAGCAGGCTATGGCTACACCTTC
CDR3aa: CAWSENTAGYGYTF

v_gene: TRBV9
j_gene: TRBJ2-5
d_gene: TRBD2
abundance: NA
CDR3nt: TGTGCCAGCAGCGTCGGATTAGCGGGGGGGCTGGGTCAAGAGACCCAGTACTTC
CDR3aa: CASSVGLAGGLGQETQYF

v_gene: TRBV13
j_gene: TRBJ2-3
d_gene: TRBD2
abundance: once
CDR3nt: TGTGCCAGCAGCCCTCGCGGGGGGGCGACAGATACGCAGTATTTT
CDR3aa: CASSPRGGATDTQYF

v_gene: TRBV11-3
j_gene: TRBJ1-3
d_gene: NA
abundance: once
CDR3nt: TGTGCCAGCAGCTCCCCCAGGGAAATGAACACCATATATTTT
CDR3aa: CASSSPREMNTIYF

v_gene: TRBV18
j_gene: TRBJ1-1
d_gene: TRBD1
abundance: NA
CDR3nt: TGTGCCAGCTCACAGGACAGGGGCCCTCAGGCTGAAGCTTTCTTT
CDR3aa: CASSQDRGPQAEAFF

v_gene: TRBV7-9
j_gene: TRBJ2-5
d_gene: NA
abundance: NA
CDR3nt: TGTGCCAGCAGCTTACTGACAGAACAAGAGACCCAGTACTTC
CDR3aa: CASSLLTEQETQYF

v_gene: TRBV4-1
j_gene: TRBJ1-1
d_gene: NA
abundance: NA
CDR3nt: TGCGCCAGCAGCCAAGTCATCCCTAGGTTCACTGAAGCTTTCTTT
CDR3aa: CASSQVIPRFTEAFF

v_gene: TRBV10-3
j_gene: TRBJ1-3
d_gene: NA
abundance: NA
CDR3nt: TGTGCCATCACCGACCCTAGCTCTGGAAACACCATATATTTT
CDR3aa: CAITDPSSGNTIYF

v_gene: TRBV11-2
j_gene: TRBJ1-1
d_gene: NA
abundance: NA
CDR3nt: TGTGCCAGCAGCACAACAGGGCCCACTGAAGCTTTCTTT
CDR3aa: CASSTTGPTEAFF

v_gene: TRBV10-2
j_gene: TRBJ1-1
d_gene: TRBD1
abundance: NA
CDR3nt: TGCGCCAGCAGACAGACAGGGTCCAACACTGAAGCTTTCTTT
CDR3aa: CASRQTGSNTEAFF

v_gene: TRBV4-1
j_gene: TRBJ2-6
d_gene: NA
abundance: NA
CDR3nt: TGCGCCAGCAGCCACCCCCCGAGGGGGGCCAACGTCCTGACTTTC
CDR3aa: CASSHPPRGANVLTF

v_gene: TRBV7-8
j_gene: TRBJ2-7
d_gene: TRBD1
abundance: once
CDR3nt: TGTGCCAGCAGCCCCACTCGGACAGGGATAGGCGAGCAGTACTTC
CDR3aa: CASSPTRTGIGEQYF

v_gene: TRBV28
j_gene: TRBJ2-1
d_gene: NA
abundance: NA
CDR3nt: TGTGCCAGCGGAACAGGGTCCAGGAATGAGCAGTTCTTC
CDR3aa: CASGTGSRNEQFF

v_gene: TRBV7-2
j_gene: TRBJ2-7
d_gene: TRBD1
abundance: NA
CDR3nt: TGTGCCAGCAGCTCCATAGGGACAGTCTACGAGCAGTACTTC
CDR3aa: CASSSIGTVYEQYF

v_gene: TRBV7-3
j_gene: TRBJ2-1
d_gene: NA
abundance: NA
CDR3nt: TGTGCCAGCAGCCAAGGTCACCTAGCGCGGGGCAATGAGCAGTTCTTC
CDR3aa: CASSQGHLARGNEQFF

v_gene: TRBV5-1
j_gene: TRBJ2-1
d_gene: NA
abundance: NA
CDR3nt: TGCGCCAGCAGCCTCTCGTCAGGGTTATCCTACAATGAGCAGTTCTTC
CDR3aa: CASSLSSGLSYNEQFF

v_gene: TRBV28
j_gene: TRBJ1-2
d_gene: TRBD1
abundance: NA
CDR3nt: TGTGCCGCCCTGGGACAGGGAAGCGGCTACACCTTC
CDR3aa: CAALGQGSGYTF

v_gene: TRBV7-9
j_gene: TRBJ2-7
d_gene: NA
abundance: NA
CDR3nt: TGTGCCAGCAGCTTAGATCAGGGCCTGATGGTATACGAGCAGTACTTC
CDR3aa: CASSLDQGLMVYEQYF